The sequence of this TCR beta chain was determined in a study of shared clonotypes between healthy human individuals. Assay used: immunoSEQ multiplex PCR; TCRdb lists only in-frame clones, some missing. The profile shows about 590,000 clones, roughly 95% of them singletons. There are 16 residues in the CDR3. Cells designated naive CD8 were CD45RO-negative and were positively selected for CCR7, with terminally differentiated effector memory CD45RA+ cells excluded. The chain carries TRBV21-1 and TRBJ2-7. TRBV21-1 is termed a pseudogene. This TCR was sampled from a woman aged 25 to 45 in good health. Material: naive CD8+ T cells sorted from blood. This CDR3 reads CASSKYWPTVAYEQYF. The DNA of the CDR3 is TGTGCCAGCAGCAAATACTGGCCAACTGTTGCCTACGAGCAGTACTTC.